The next 24 T cell receptor beta chains were all read from a single sample in a study of PD-1 blockade in classical Hodgkin lymphoma. The assay was immunoSEQ multiplex PCR, and TCRdb's table has in-frame clones only and misses some. Of tens of thousands of clones detected, 90% appear once; the ten largest clones hold roughly 14%. Noted time point: cycle 4 day 1 (C4D1), after less than 7 weeks of nivolumab. The patients all showed relapse after autologous stem cell transplantation, while their brentuximab vedotin exposure varied. This sample comprised peripheral blood mononuclear cells (PBMCs), obtained before the fourth cycle of nivolumab. These receptors originate from a human donor with classical Hodgkin lymphoma.

This chain uses TRBV7-6 with TRBJ2-5; D is possibly TRBD1 (6 bases). Trimming pared 4 bases from V and 3 bases from J, leaving 9 bases between. This CDR3 contains 13 residues. Per the germline V gene, CDR1 is SGHVS and CDR2 is FNYEAQ. The CDR3 is CASSWTVKETQYF. The CDR3 DNA reads as TGTGCCAGCAGCTGGACAGTTAAAGAGACCCAGTACTTC. Full variable domain (outside the CDR3, taken from reference TRBV7-6 and TRBJ2-5): GAGVSQSPRYKVTKRGQDVALRCDPISGHVSLYWYRQALGQGPEFLTYFNYEAQQDKSGLPNDRFSAERPEGSISTLTIQRTEQRDSAMYRCASSWTVKETQYFGPGTRLLVL.

The table lists this clone with a few counts. This chain connects TRBV19 to TRBJ1-2, with a possible D match to TRBD1 (6 bases). This CDR3 is built from 15 residues. V was cut by 4 bases and J by 4 bases, with 16 bases left in between. CDR1 and CDR2 (germline): LNHDA, SQIVND (reference sequence). CDR3 coding DNA: TGTGCCAGTAGTAAGGACGGGGGCACGGGCTATGGCTACACCTTC. It translates to CASSKDGGTGYGYTF.

This clone was counted a few times. The chain combines TRBV2 with TRBJ1-4; 9 bases agree with TRBD1. The V segment lost 4 bases and the J segment 5 bases; nucleotides outside the gene matches: 2. CDR3 size: 14 residues. Germline assignment: CDR1 SNHLY and CDR2 FYNNEI. The chain's CDR3 is CASSGGTGNEKLFF. The CDR3, as DNA: TGTGCCAGCAGTGGGGGGACAGGGAATGAAAAACTGTTTTTT.

The CDR3 reads CASSLDGRYEQYF. The CDR3 DNA is TGCGCCAGCAGCTTGGACGGTAGGTACGAGCAGTACTTC. The V gene is TRBV5-1, the J gene TRBJ2-7; the D is unclear. CDR3 length equals 13 residues. From germline, CDR1 is SGHRS and CDR2 YFSETQ. Trimming stripped 0 bases from V and 4 bases from J, with 8 bases between.

This clone was seen just once. The chain employs TRBV27 and TRBJ2-7; the D gene is possibly TRBD2 (5 bases). This CDR3 comprises 14 residues. The germline CDR1 and CDR2 sequences are MNHEY and SMNVEV (reference sequence). V shed 5 bases and J shed 2 bases, with 13 bases lying between them. CDR3 nucleotide sequence: TGTGCCAGCAGTACCAACAGCGGCCCCTACGAGCAGTACTTC. As protein: CASSTNSGPYEQYF.

This clone was counted a single time. The chain is built from TRBV18 and TRBJ2-7; D might be TRBD2 (5 bases). The CDR3 spans 19 residues. Trimming stripped 2 bases from V and 2 bases from J, with 25 bases between. Germline V gene lookup returns CDR1 KGHSH and CDR2 LQKENI. The CDR3 nucleotides read TGTGCCAGCTCACCAGGGAAGGGTATGTCCGGGGTGGACCCCTACGAGCAGTACTTC. Residues: CASSPGKGMSGVDPYEQYF.

V is TRBV7-9 and J is TRBJ2-1; TRBD2 agrees at 7 bases. The V and J ends lost 5 bases and 7 bases, in that order; junction bases with no gene match: 11. This CDR3 comprises 15 residues. The germline V gene encodes CDR1 SEHNR and CDR2 FQNEAQ (reference sequence). The DNA for the CDR3 is TGTGCCAGCAGCGGTTATCTAGCGGAAGGGAATGAGCAGTTCTTC. Its protein product is CASSGYLAEGNEQFF.

The V call is TRBV28, the J call TRBJ2-2; maybe TRBD2 (6 bases). The CDR3 sequence is 13 residues long. Germline V gives CDR1 MDHEN, CDR2 SYDVKM. V shed 2 bases and J shed 5 bases, with 6 bases lying between them. The CDR3 DNA sequence: TGTGCCAGCAGTTTAGGAGGGACCGGGGAGCTGTTTTTT. It translates to CASSLGGTGELFF.

The chain combines TRBV28 with TRBJ2-7, with 8 bases aligning to TRBD1. The CDR3 is 15 amino acids. With 2 bases clipped from V and 3 bases from J, the junction kept 6 bases outside the gene matches. Germline V gene sequence: CDR1 MDHEN, CDR2 SYDVKM. This CDR3 is CASSLQTQGVYEQYF. DNA of the CDR3: TGTGCCAGCAGTTTACAAACACAGGGGGTCTACGAGCAGTACTTC.

This chain's CDR3 is CASSLGPSTGKGEKLFF. For the CDR3, the DNA is TGCGCCAGCAGCTTGGGTCCATCTACAGGGAAGGGGGAAAAACTGTTTTTT. The genes are TRBV5-1 and TRBJ1-4; D might be TRBD1 (6 bases). The CDR3 extends over 17 amino acids. The V gene's germline CDR1 is SGHRS and CDR2 YFSETQ. V lost 0 bases to trimming and J lost 8 bases, with 20 bases between them.

The chain combines TRBV30 with TRBJ2-5; D not certain. CDR1 is GTSNPN and CDR2 is SVGIG in the germline V gene (reference sequence). V was clipped by 2 bases and J by 2 bases, with 9 bases between them. This CDR3 contains 13 residues. In DNA, the CDR3 is TGTGCCTGGAGTACGCGGCCTCAAGAGACCCAGTACTTC. The encoded protein is CAWSTRPQETQYF.

This chain uses TRBV30 with TRBJ2-2; D is perhaps TRBD2 (7 bases). In germline, CDR1 is GTSNPN, CDR2 SVGIG (reference sequence). The CDR3 runs 15 residues. V lost 3 bases and J lost 4, with 15 bases in between. CDR3 in amino acids: CAWRLGGGSTGELFF. The CDR3 DNA follows: TGTGCCTGGAGACTAGGCGGGGGCAGCACCGGGGAGCTGTTTTTT.

The chain combines TRBV4-1 with TRBJ2-7; 8 positions agree with TRBD2. CDR3 length equals 17 residues. Germline V CDR1 and CDR2: MGHRA, YSYEKL. The V gene end was trimmed by 2 bases and the J gene end by 4 bases; junction bases not matched to a gene: 13. The CDR3, as DNA: TGCGCCAGCAGCCAACCCATACCAACTAGCGGACAATACGAGCAGTACTTC. Protein: CASSQPIPTSGQYEQYF.

This chain connects TRBV5-6 to TRBJ2-1; D remains unclear. Germline V lookup: CDR1 SGHDT, CDR2 YYEEEE. This CDR3 contains 12 residues. Trimming took 2 bases from V and 8 from J, leaving 8 bases between them. DNA for the CDR3: TGTGCCAGCAGCTTCCCATCCGATGAGCAGTTCTTC. Protein sequence: CASSFPSDEQFF.

This chain uses TRBV5-4 with TRBJ1-3; perhaps TRBD1 as D (5 bases). Germline CDR1 reads SGHNT; CDR2 reads YYREEE (reference sequence). V lost 0 bases and J lost 6, with 10 bases in between. The CDR3 is made up of 14 amino acids. The CDR3 sequence: CASSLGQGENTIYF. The CDR3 nucleotides read TGTGCCAGCAGCTTGGGTCAGGGTGAAAACACCATATATTTT. The full variable domain, its missing parts supplied by reference TRBV5-4 and TRBJ1-3, is ETGVTQSPTHLIKTRGQQVTLRCSSQSGHNTVSWYQQALGQGPQFIFQYYREEENGRGNFPPRFSGLQFPNYSSELNVNALELDDSALYLCASSLGQGENTIYFGEGSWLTVV.

The genes are TRBV7-6 and TRBJ2-7; D remains ambiguous. CDR3 length equals 14 residues. CDR1 is SGHVS, CDR2 FNYEAQ, per germline. Trimming left V 2 bases short and J 5 bases short, with 13 bases between. The CDR3 sequence: CASSLTFSPHEQYF. Here the CDR3 DNA reads TGTGCCAGCAGCTTAACCTTCTCCCCCCACGAGCAGTACTTC.

V gene TRBV6-5 combines with J gene TRBJ1-5; no definite D call. Deletions cut 2 bases from V and 4 bases from J, with 6 bases between. CDR1 is MNHEY and CDR2 is SVGAGI in the germline V gene. CDR3 size: 13 residues. Written as DNA, the CDR3 is TGTGCCAGCAGTTACAAAGGGAATCAGCCCCAGCATTTT. Translated: CASSYKGNQPQHF.

The gene calls are TRBV9 and TRBJ2-1; tentatively, D is TRBD2 (6 bases). Germline V gives CDR1 SGDLS, CDR2 YYNGEE. This CDR3 spans 15 amino acids. V was pared by 0 bases and J by 1 base, with 8 bases between. DNA for the CDR3: TGTGCCAGCAGCGTAGGCCTAGCGTCCTACAATGAGCAGTTCTTC. It yields the protein CASSVGLASYNEQFF.

The chain is built from TRBV5-6 and TRBJ1-5; no reliable D call. CDR1 SGHDT and CDR2 YYEEEE come from the germline V gene. Trimming pared 4 bases from V and 4 bases from J, leaving 15 bases between. The CDR3 has 15 residues. CDR3 residues: CASSPGWAFNQPQHF. CDR3 nucleotide sequence: TGTGCCAGCAGCCCTGGCTGGGCCTTTAATCAGCCCCAGCATTTT. Based on the CDR3 plus reference TRBV5-6 and TRBJ1-5, the full variable domain is DAGVTQSPTHLIKTRGQQVTLRCSPKSGHDTVSWYQQALGQGPQFIFQYYEEEERQRGNFPDRFSGHQFPNYSSELNVNALLLGDSALYLCASSPGWAFNQPQHFGDGTRLSIL.

This chain connects TRBV28 to TRBJ1-2; 7 nucleotides match TRBD1. The germline V gene encodes CDR1 MDHEN and CDR2 SYDVKM. The CDR3 consists of 16 residues. J was trimmed by 0 bases and V by 1 base; bases with no gene match: 5. The CDR3 DNA sequence: TGTGCCAGCAGTTTATATGGACAGGTTACTAACTATGGCTACACCTTC. Residues: CASSLYGQVTNYGYTF.

The rearrangement links TRBV27 to TRBJ2-1, with 13 bases lining up with TRBD2. Germline CDR1 and CDR2: MNHEY and SMNVEV (reference sequence). The CDR3 has 18 residues. V shed 1 base and J 1 base; nucleotides not matched to a gene: 4. This chain's CDR3 is CASSLYQLAGGSYNEQFF. The CDR3 DNA sequence: TGTGCCAGCAGTTTATACCAACTAGCGGGAGGGTCCTACAATGAGCAGTTCTTC.

The rearrangement joins TRBV28 to TRBJ1-2, with a possible D match to TRBD1 (5 bases). Germline CDR1 is MDHEN and CDR2 is SYDVKM. This CDR3 region has 12 residues. In nucleotides, the CDR3 is TGTGCTTCAGGGAGGGTCGCCTATGGCTACACCTTC. Translating gives CASGRVAYGYTF.

This clone was observed once. V is TRBV5-1 and J is TRBJ2-3, with 11 nucleotides matching TRBD2. The CDR3 contains 15 residues. In germline, CDR1 is SGHRS, CDR2 YFSETQ. The junction had 8 bases not matched to a gene; V was cut back by 2 bases and J by 9 bases. In nucleotides, the CDR3 is TGCGCCAGCAGCTTAATCCTAGCGGGAGGTGAGACGCAGTATTTT. This sequence encodes CASSLILAGGETQYF. The complete variable domain, with remaining parts taken from reference TRBV5-1 and TRBJ2-3, reads KAGVTQTPRYLIKTRGQQVTLSCSPISGHRSVSWYQQTPGQGLQFLFEYFSETQRNKGNFPGRFSGRQFSNSRSEMNVSTLELGDSALYLCASSLILAGGETQYFGPGTRLTVL.

CDR3 residues: CTSSQAAGGPSGRNHNEQFF. The CDR3 nucleotides read TGCACCAGCAGCCAAGCCGCGGGAGGTCCAAGCGGGAGGAACCACAATGAGCAGTTCTTC. This chain connects TRBV1 to TRBJ2-1; TRBD2, as called in the table, went unchecked against the DNA. TRBV1 is a listed pseudogene. The CDR3 spans 20 residues.